This T cell receptor beta chain was captured in a study of OX40 agonist ivuxolimab in advanced cancers. Background on the study: At 0.01 to 10 mg/kg, ivuxolimab was administered intravenously to patients every 2 weeks.

The method was immunoSEQ multiplex PCR; TCRdb's version includes in-frame clones alone and lacks a portion of them. The sample consists of some 97,000 clones, 85% to 90% of them appearing once. CDR1 and CDR2 (germline): SNHLY, FYNNEI. V was cut by 6 bases and J by 4 bases, with 27 bases left in between. CDR3 length equals 18 residues. The receptor was derived from an adult with an advanced solid tumor such as melanoma, head and neck, liver or kidney cancer. This rearrangement joins TRBV2 to TRBJ1-1; unclear D gene. The sample in question was CD4+ or CD8+ T cells sorted from blood, obtained in a trial of the OX40 agonist ivuxolimab. CDR3 sequence: CASRMPMLGPSRVTEAFF. The CDR3 DNA is TGTGCCAGCAGGATGCCAATGCTTGGACCTTCTAGGGTCACTGAAGCTTTCTTT.